This T cell receptor (beta chain) was profiled in a study of PD-1 blockade in classical Hodgkin lymphoma. General study findings and limits: A significant rise in TCR diversity by C4D1 was seen for CD4+ but not CD8+ cells. Factors driving the repertoire differences, possibly disease activity or prior therapy, remain undefined. When nivolumab was started under 1 year after ASCT, patients were excluded.

Per germline, CDR1 SGHRS and CDR2 YFSETQ. The CDR3 has 12 residues. V lost 4 bases and J lost 2, with 6 bases in between. Using immunoSEQ multiplex PCR, the repertoire was profiled, and TCRdb retains in-frame clones only, with some absent. In the table there are around 37,000 clones, around nine tenths of which are singletons. The time point: cycle 4 day 1 (C4D1), after more than 5 weeks of nivolumab. Following autologous stem cell transplantation, relapse occurred in every patient, and exposure to brentuximab vedotin varied. Negative selection with magnetic separation was used to purify CD4+ T cells from thawed PBMCs. A word on this clone: Its antigen is not known.

The source of this sequence is a human donor with classical Hodgkin lymphoma. This chain uses TRBV5-1 with TRBJ1-2; D is unresolved. Here the sequenced sample was CD4+ T cells from blood, taken before the fourth cycle of nivolumab. In DNA, the CDR3 is TGCGCCAGCAGCCTAAGCAACTATGGCTACACCTTC. Amino acids: CASSLSNYGYTF.